This T cell receptor (beta chain) is from a study of shared clonotypes between healthy human individuals. CD8 cells regarded as naive lacked CD45RO, were positively chosen for CCR7, and omitted terminally differentiated effector memory CD45RA+ cells. Regarding the study as a whole: Clonotypes shared by all four sorted-subset donors had higher generation probabilities than non-shared clonotypes. Estimated richness was generally greater in naive than memory subsets. Clonotype sharing across a few donors was observed for roughly 5% of naive CD4 clonotypes.

The CDR3 extends over 15 amino acids. The V gene's germline CDR1 is SGHAT and CDR2 FQNNGV. For each subset, genomic DNA was distributed in equal portions over several immunoSEQ plates. The protocol was immunoSEQ multiplex PCR, while the TCRdb copy is restricted to in-frame clones and leaves out a portion. The sample gives some 2.1 million clones, about 94% of which show up once; roughly 1.1% is in the top ten. Points on this clone: Antigen unknown. The junction shows a germline mismatch at one end, possibly a read error.

V is TRBV11-2 and J is TRBJ2-7; D unresolved. Sequenced: naive CD8+ T cells sorted from blood. This TCR derives from a man between 18 and 29 years old in good health. CDR3 in DNA: TGTGCCAGCACCTTAGAAGTCAGGTCAGGCGACGAGCAGTACTTC. It encodes CASTLEVRSGDEQYF. Full variable domain (rest looked up from reference TRBV11-2 and TRBJ2-7): EAGVAQSPRYKIIEKRQSVAFWCNPISGHATLYWYQQILGQGPKLLIQFQNNGVVDDSQLPKDRFSAERLKGVDSTLKIQPAKLEDSAVYLCASTLEVRSGDEQYFGPGTRLTVT.